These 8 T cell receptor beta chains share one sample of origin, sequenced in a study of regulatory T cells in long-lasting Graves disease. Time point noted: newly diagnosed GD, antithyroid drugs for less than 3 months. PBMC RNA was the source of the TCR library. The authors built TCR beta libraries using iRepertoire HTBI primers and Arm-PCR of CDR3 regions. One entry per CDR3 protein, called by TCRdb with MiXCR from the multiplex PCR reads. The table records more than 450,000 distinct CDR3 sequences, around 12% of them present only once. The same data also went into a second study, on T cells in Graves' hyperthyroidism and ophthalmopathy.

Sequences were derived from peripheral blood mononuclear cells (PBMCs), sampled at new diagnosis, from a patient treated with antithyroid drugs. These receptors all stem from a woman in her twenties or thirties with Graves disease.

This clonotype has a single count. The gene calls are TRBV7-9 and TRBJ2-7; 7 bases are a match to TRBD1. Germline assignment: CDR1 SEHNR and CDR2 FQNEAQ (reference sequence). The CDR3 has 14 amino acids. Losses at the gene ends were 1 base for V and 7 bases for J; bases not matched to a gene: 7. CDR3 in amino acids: CASSLGNRGREQYF. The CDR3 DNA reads TGTGCCAGCAGCTTAGGGAACAGGGGCCGGGAGCAGTACTTC.

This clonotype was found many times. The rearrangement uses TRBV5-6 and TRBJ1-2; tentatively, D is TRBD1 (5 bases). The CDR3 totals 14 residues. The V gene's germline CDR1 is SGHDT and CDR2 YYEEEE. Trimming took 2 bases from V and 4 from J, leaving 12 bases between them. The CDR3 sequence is CASSFERGIYGYTF. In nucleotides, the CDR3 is TGTGCCAGCAGCTTCGAAAGGGGTATCTATGGCTACACCTTC.

The CDR3 loop is CASSYSYGSSYEQYF. CDR3 nucleotide sequence: TGTGCCAGCAGTTACTCCTACGGGAGCTCCTACGAGCAGTACTTC. The V and J genes are TRBV6-5 and TRBJ2-7; perhaps TRBD2 as D (6 bases). With 0 bases removed from V and 0 bases from J, the gap between germline ends came to 9 bases. The CDR3 is 15 amino acids. CDR1 and CDR2 (germline): MNHEY, SVGAGI.

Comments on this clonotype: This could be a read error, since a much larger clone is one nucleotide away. Here the CDR3 DNA reads TGTGCCAGCAGCCCCCTGGTGGCGGGAAATACGCAGTATTTT. Translating gives CASSPLVAGNTQYF. The V gene is TRBV7-6, the J gene TRBJ2-3, with D perhaps matching TRBD2 (6 bases). The CDR3 is made up of 14 amino acids. Germline V gene sequence: CDR1 SGHVS, CDR2 FNYEAQ. V lost 5 bases, J lost 7 bases, and 16 bases lay in between.

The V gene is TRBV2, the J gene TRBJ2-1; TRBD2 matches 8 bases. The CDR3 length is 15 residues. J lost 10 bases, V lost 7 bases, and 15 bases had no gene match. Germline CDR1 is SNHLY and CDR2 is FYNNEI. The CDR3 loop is CASTASSGNPREQFF. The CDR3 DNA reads TGTGCCAGCACCGCGAGTAGCGGGAATCCCCGGGAGCAGTTCTTC.

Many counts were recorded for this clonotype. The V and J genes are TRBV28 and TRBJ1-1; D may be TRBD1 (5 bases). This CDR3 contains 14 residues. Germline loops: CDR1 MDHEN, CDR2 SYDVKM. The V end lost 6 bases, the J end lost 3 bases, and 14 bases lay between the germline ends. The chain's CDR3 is CASSTGQAHTEAFF. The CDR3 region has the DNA TGTGCCAGCAGCACAGGACAAGCTCACACTGAAGCTTTCTTT.

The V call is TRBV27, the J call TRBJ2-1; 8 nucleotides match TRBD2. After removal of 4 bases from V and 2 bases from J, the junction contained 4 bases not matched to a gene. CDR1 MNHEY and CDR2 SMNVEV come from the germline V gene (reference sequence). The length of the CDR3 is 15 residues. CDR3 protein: CASSSGSGTYNEQFF. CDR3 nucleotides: TGTGCCAGCAGTTCTGGTAGCGGGACCTACAATGAGCAGTTCTTC.

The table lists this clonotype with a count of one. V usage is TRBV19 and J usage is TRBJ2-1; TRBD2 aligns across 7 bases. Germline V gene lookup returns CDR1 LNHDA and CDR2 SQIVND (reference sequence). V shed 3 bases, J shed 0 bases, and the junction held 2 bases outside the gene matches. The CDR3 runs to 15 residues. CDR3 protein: CASSIGLGSYNEQFF. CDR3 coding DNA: TGTGCCAGTAGTATCGGACTAGGCTCCTACAATGAGCAGTTCTTC.